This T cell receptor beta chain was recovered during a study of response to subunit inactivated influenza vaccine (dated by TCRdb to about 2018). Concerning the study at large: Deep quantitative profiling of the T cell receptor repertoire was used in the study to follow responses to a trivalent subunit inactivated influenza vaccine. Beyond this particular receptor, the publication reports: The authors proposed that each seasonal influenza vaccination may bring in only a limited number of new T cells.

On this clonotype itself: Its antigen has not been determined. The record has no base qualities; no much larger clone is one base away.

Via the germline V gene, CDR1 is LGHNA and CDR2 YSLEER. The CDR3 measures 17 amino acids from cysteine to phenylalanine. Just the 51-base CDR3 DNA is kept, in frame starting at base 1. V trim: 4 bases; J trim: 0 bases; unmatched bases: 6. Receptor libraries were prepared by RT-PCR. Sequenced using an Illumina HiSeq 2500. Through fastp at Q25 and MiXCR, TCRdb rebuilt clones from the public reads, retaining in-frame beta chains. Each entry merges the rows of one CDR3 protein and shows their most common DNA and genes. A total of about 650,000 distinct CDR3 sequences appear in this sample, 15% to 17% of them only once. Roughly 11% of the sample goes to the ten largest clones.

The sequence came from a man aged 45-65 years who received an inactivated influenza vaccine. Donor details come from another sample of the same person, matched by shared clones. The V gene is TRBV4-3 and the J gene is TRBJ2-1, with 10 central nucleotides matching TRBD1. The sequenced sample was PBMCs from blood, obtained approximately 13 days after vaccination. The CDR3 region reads CASSRRTGGNSYNEQFF. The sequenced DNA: TGCGCCAGCAGCCGCCGGACAGGGGGGAACTCCTACAATGAGCAGTTCTTC.